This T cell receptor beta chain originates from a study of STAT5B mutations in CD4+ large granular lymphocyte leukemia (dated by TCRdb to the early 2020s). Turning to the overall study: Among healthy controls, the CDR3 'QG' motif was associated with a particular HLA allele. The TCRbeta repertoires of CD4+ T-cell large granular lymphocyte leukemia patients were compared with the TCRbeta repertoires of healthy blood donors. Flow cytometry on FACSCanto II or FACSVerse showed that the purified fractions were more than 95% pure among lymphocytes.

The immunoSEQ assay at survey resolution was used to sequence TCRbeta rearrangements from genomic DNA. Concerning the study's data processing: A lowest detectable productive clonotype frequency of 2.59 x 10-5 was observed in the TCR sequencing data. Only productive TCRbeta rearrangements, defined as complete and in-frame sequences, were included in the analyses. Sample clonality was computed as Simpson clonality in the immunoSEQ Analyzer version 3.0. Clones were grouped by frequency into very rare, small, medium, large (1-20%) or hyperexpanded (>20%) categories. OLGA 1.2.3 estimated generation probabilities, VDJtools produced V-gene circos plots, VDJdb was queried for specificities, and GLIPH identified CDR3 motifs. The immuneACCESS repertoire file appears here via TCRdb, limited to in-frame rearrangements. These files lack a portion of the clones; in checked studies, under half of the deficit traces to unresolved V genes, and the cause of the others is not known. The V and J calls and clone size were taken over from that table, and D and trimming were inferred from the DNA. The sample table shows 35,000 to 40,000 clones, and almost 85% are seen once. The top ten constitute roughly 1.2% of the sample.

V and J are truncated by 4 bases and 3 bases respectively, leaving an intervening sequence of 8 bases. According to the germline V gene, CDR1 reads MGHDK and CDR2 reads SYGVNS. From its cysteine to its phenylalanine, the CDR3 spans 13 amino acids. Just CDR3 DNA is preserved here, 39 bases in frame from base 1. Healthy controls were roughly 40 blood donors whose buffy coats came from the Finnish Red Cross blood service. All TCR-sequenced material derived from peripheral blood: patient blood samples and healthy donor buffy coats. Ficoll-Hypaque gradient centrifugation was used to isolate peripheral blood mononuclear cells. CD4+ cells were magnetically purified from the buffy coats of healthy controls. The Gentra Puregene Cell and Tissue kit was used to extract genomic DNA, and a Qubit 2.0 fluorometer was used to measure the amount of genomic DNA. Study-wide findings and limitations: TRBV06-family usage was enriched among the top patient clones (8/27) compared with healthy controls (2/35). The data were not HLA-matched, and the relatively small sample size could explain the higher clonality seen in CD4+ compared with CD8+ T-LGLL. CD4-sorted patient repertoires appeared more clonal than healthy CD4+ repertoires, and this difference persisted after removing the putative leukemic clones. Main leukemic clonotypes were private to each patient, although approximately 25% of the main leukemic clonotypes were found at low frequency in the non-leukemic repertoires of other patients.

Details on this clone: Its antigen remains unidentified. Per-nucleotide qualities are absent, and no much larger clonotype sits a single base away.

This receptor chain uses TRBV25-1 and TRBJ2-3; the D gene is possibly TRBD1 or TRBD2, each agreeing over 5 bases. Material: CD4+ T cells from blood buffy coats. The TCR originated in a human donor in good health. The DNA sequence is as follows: TGTGCCAGCAGTGTTGGGGGAACAGATACGCAGTATTTT. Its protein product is CASSVGGTDTQYF.